This is a list of T cell receptor beta chains from one sample in a study of T cells in Graves' hyperthyroidism and ophthalmopathy. TCRdb passed the multiplex PCR reads through MiXCR, listing each CDR3 protein once. The sample has around 760,000 distinct CDR3 sequences, just over 35% seen once. The sample was blood. The source of these receptors is a woman between 40 and 55 years old with Graves' hyperthyroidism. CDR3s include the opening cysteine and the closing phenylalanine or tryptophan. A D gene is named only where the DNA matches it firmly. Where a row states a size, it is once, few, many or the class of an expanded clone; other rows omit it.

clone_size	j_call	v_call	d_call	cdr3_aa	cdr3_nt
many	TRBJ1-5	TRBV11-2	NA	CASSPGVISNQPQHF	TGTGCCAGCAGCCCAGGGGTTATTAGCAATCAGCCCCAGCATTTT
NA	TRBJ1-2	TRBV6-1	NA	CASSEGVSAYGYTF	TGTGCCAGCAGTGAAGGTGTGTCAGCCTATGGCTACACCTTC
few	TRBJ2-7	TRBV5-1	NA	CASKNSGYEQYF	TGCGCCAGCAAAAATTCGGGCTACGAGCAGTACTTC
NA	TRBJ2-7	TRBV12-3/TRBV12-4	NA	CASSFRHRPYEQYF	TGTGCCAGCAGTTTTCGTCACAGGCCCTACGAGCAGTACTTC
NA	TRBJ1-1	TRBV7-8	NA	CASSSPAVLNTEAFF	TGTGCCAGCAGTTCCCCGGCCGTACTGAACACTGAAGCTTTCTTT
once	TRBJ2-5	TRBV10-2	NA	CASRARATKTQYF	TGCGCCAGCAGGGCCAGGGCCACTAAGACCCAGTACTTC
NA	TRBJ1-5	TRBV10-3	TRBD1	CAISAQTGYQPQHF	TGTGCCATCAGTGCCCAGACAGGGTATCAGCCCCAGCATTTT
many	TRBJ1-1	TRBV19	NA	CASSIAGGPAEAFF	TGTGCCAGTAGTATCGCTGGGGGCCCCGCTGAAGCTTTCTTT
NA	TRBJ2-5	TRBV19	NA	CATGDQETQYF	TGTGCCACCGGAGACCAAGAGACCCAGTACTTC
NA	TRBJ2-7	TRBV2	NA	CASHKGTPASWEQYF	TGTGCCAGTCACAAGGGGACACCCGCCTCGTGGGAGCAGTACTTC
NA	TRBJ1-2	TRBV19	NA	CASSILLRGAWPGYTF	TGTGCCAGTAGTATCCTCTTGAGGGGGGCCTGGCCTGGCTACACCTTC
many	TRBJ1-1	TRBV25-1	NA	CASSESKGLNTEAFF	TGTGCCAGCAGTGAATCCAAGGGGCTGAACACTGAAGCTTTCTTT
NA	TRBJ1-6	TRBV4-3	NA	CASSQGGLGNSPLHF	TGCGCCAGCAGCCAAGGGGGGTTAGGGAATTCACCCCTCCACTTT
many	TRBJ2-7	TRBV3-1	NA	CASSQDLARENPYF	TGTGCCAGCAGCCAAGATCTAGCCCGGGAAAATCCGTACTTC
many	TRBJ1-2	TRBV7-2	NA	CASSLDRTTYGYTF	TGTGCCAGCAGCTTAGACCGGACAACATATGGCTACACCTTC
NA	TRBJ2-1	TRBV10-1	NA	CASSDQRALNEQFF	TGCGCCAGCAGTGATCAGCGGGCACTCAATGAGCAGTTCTTC
NA	TRBJ2-7	TRBV3-1	TRBD1	CASSQGWTGVF	TGTGCCAGCAGCCAGGGTTGGACAGGGGTCTTC
NA	TRBJ2-7	TRBV11-2	TRBD2	CASSLFAREEYEQYF	TGTGCCAGCAGCTTATTTGCCCGGGAGGAGTACGAGCAGTACTTC
many	TRBJ1-2	TRBV12-3/TRBV12-4	NA	CASSSNQAGYTF	TGTGCCAGCAGTTCTAACCAGGCTGGCTACACCTTC
many	TRBJ2-5	TRBV20-1	NA	CSASFPDLKETQYF	TGCAGTGCTAGTTTTCCCGACCTTAAAGAGACCCAGTACTTC
NA	TRBJ1-4	TRBV3-1	NA	CASSQEGATNEKLFF	TGTGCCAGCAGCCAAGAAGGGGCTACTAATGAAAAACTGTTTTTT
NA	TRBJ2-7	TRBV25-1	NA	CASSGYRDKTYEQYF	TGTGCCAGCAGTGGATACCGGGACAAGACTTACGAGCAGTACTTC
NA	TRBJ1-2	TRBV29-1	NA	CSASASRGTSYGYTF	TGCAGTGCTTCAGCCTCCCGCGGCACTAGCTATGGCTACACCTTC
once	TRBJ2-7	TRBV5-1	TRBD2	CASSLLAGGGHEQYF	TGCGCCAGCAGCCTACTAGCGGGGGGGGGCCACGAGCAGTACTTC
many	TRBJ1-6	TRBV2	NA	CASSAYNPRTDNSPLHF	TGTGCCAGCAGTGCTTATAACCCAAGGACAGATAATTCACCCCTCCACTTT
NA	TRBJ1-4	TRBV20-1	NA	CSARDGTDEKLFF	TGCAGTGCTAGAGATGGGACGGATGAAAAACTGTTTTTT
few	TRBJ1-5	TRBV5-6	NA	CASSLFAGGAMSNQPQHF	TGTGCCAGCAGCTTGTTTGCCGGGGGCGCGATGAGCAATCAGCCCCAGCATTTT
many	TRBJ1-6	TRBV6-5	NA	CASSYGRNSPLHF	TGTGCCAGCAGTTATGGGAGGAATTCACCCCTCCACTTT
few	TRBJ2-6	TRBV10-3	NA	CAISGAGGANVLTF	TGTGCCATCAGTGGGGCCGGTGGGGCCAACGTCCTGACTTTC
many	TRBJ2-7	TRBV28	TRBD1	CASSSTGIHEQYF	TGTGCCAGCAGTTCGACAGGGATCCACGAGCAGTACTTC
NA	TRBJ1-5	TRBV7-9	NA	CASAYLEGQPQHF	TGTGCCAGCGCTTATTTAGAGGGCCAGCCCCAGCATTTT
many	TRBJ2-7	TRBV25-1	NA	CASSEYGGTYEQYF	TGTGCCAGCAGTGAATACGGCGGAACCTACGAGCAGTACTTC
NA	TRBJ2-1	TRBV12-3/TRBV12-4	NA	CASSFGIYNEQFF	TGTGCCAGCAGTTTCGGGATCTACAATGAGCAGTTCTTC
NA	TRBJ1-1	TRBV5-1	TRBD1	CASSSDRVMNTEAFF	TGCGCCAGCAGCTCGGACAGGGTTATGAACACTGAAGCTTTCTTT
few	TRBJ2-7	TRBV18	NA	CASSPADGMFNEQYF	TGTGCCAGCTCACCCGCGGACGGGATGTTCAACGAGCAGTACTTC
few	TRBJ2-7	TRBV7-2	NA	CASSYRESYEQYF	TGTGCCAGCAGCTACAGGGAAAGCTACGAGCAGTACTTC
few	TRBJ1-1	TRBV2	NA	CASSPLTQGMNTEAFF	TGTGCCAGCAGTCCCTTGACCCAGGGGATGAACACTGAAGCTTTCTTT
NA	TRBJ1-5	TRBV30	NA	CAWSGVGRNNQPQHF	TGTGCCTGGAGTGGGGTAGGTAGGAACAATCAGCCCCAGCATTTT
many	TRBJ2-7	TRBV7-6	NA	CASSLRASEQYF	TGTGCCAGCAGCTTAAGGGCTTCCGAGCAGTACTTC
once	TRBJ2-7	TRBV29-1	TRBD1	CRATGGHEQYF	TGCAGAGCGACAGGGGGTCACGAGCAGTACTTC
NA	TRBJ1-5	TRBV7-9	NA	CASSLGRYQPQHF	TGTGCCAGCAGCTTAGGGCGTTATCAGCCCCAGCATTTT
NA	TRBJ2-1	TRBV7-2	TRBD2	CASSLVAGGYNEQFF	TGTGCCAGCAGCTTAGTAGCGGGAGGGTACAATGAGCAGTTCTTC
many	TRBJ1-5	TRBV7-8	TRBD1	CASSSDLDRGINQPQHF	TGTGCCAGCAGCTCAGACTTGGACAGGGGGATAAATCAGCCCCAGCATTTT
few	TRBJ2-7	TRBV10-3	NA	CATENLGSYEQYF	TGTGCCACCGAGAACCTGGGCTCCTACGAGCAGTACTTC
many	TRBJ2-6	TRBV11-2	NA	CASSLDRWGAGANVLTF	TGTGCCAGCAGCTTAGATCGATGGGGAGCAGGGGCCAACGTCCTGACTTTC
NA	TRBJ1-2	TRBV2	NA	CASSLGLAGYTF	TGTGCCAGCAGCTTAGGCCTAGCGGGCTACACCTTC
NA	TRBJ2-1	TRBV19	TRBD1	CASRVGQDQFF	TGTGCCAGTAGGGTAGGACAGGACCAGTTCTTC
many	TRBJ2-3	TRBV9	NA	CASSVRRSDTQYF	TGTGCCAGCAGCGTCAGGAGGTCAGATACGCAGTATTTT
NA	TRBJ1-2	TRBV7-2	NA	CASSFEGKSGHTF	TGTGCTAGCAGCTTTGAGGGCAAAAGTGGCCACACCTTC
many	TRBJ1-1	TRBV7-9	NA	CASSLRQNEAFF	TGTGCCAGCAGCTTGCGCCAGAATGAAGCTTTCTTT
few	TRBJ1-4	TRBV6-1	TRBD1	CASSSPLQGRDEKLFF	TGTGCCAGCAGTTCCCCCCTACAGGGGAGGGATGAAAAACTGTTTTTT
NA	TRBJ1-5	TRBV6-1	NA	CASAGTNNQPQHF	TGTGCCAGCGCCGGGACAAACAATCAGCCCCAGCATTTT
few	TRBJ1-1	TRBV12-3/TRBV12-4	NA	CASSSAAPAFF	TGTGCCAGCAGTTCCGCGGCCCCCGCTTTCTTT
once	TRBJ2-7	TRBV11-2	NA	CASSQSAGFRYEQYF	TGTGCCAGCAGTCAGTCGGCAGGGTTCAGGTACGAGCAGTACTTC
NA	TRBJ1-4	TRBV28	NA	CASSLSQGKEKLFF	TGTGCCAGCAGTTTGAGCCAGGGTAAAGAAAAACTGTTTTTT